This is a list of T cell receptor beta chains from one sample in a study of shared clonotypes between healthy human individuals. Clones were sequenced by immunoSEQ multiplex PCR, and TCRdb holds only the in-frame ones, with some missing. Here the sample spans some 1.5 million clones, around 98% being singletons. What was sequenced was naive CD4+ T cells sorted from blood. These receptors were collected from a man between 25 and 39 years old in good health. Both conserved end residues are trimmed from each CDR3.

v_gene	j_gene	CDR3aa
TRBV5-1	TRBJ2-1	ASSLPHLAGRGNEQF
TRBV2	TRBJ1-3	ASRDGRSSGNTIY
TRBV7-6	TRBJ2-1	ASSVLNEQF
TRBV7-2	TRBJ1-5	ASSQHTGRWSNQPQH
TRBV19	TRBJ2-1	ASKRDRSYNEQF
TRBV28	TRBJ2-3	ASSPGTGSSDTQY
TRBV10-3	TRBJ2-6	AISEVSGANVLT
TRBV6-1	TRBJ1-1	ASSEFQGVSSAF
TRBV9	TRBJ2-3	ASSVAPAGGDTQY
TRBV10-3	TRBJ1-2	AISEKGLRWGYT
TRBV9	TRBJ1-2	ASSAQGGWDYGYT
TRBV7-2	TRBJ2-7	ASSLRGSPEQY